This TCR beta chain was sequenced in a study of blood T cell repertoires in COVID-19. Study context: The United States, Italy and Spain provided the acute and convalescent COVID-19 samples. T cells, B-cell-depleted T cells, or PBMCs provided the cDNA or gDNA that served as material.

CDR3 length: 15 amino acids. With 2 bases clipped from V and 4 bases from J, the junction kept 6 bases outside the gene matches. CDR1 is SGHNT and CDR2 is YYREEE in the germline V gene (reference sequence). Per the original data handling: Amplifying reference gene primers gave estimates of nucleated cell counts. Only in-frame clones appear in the TCRdb table, and some are missing; sequencing was by immunoSEQ multiplex PCR. V, J and clone size derive from that table, while D and trimming were established from the DNA sequence. The sample shows 150,000 to 200,000 clones, 65% to 90% of them seen only once.

The chain carries TRBV5-4 and TRBJ1-1; TRBD1 matches at 9 bases. The sequence came from a man between 60 and 70 years old with acute or convalescent COVID-19. Sequencing input: peripheral blood. The CDR3 loop reads CASSFRDRVGTEAFF. DNA of the CDR3: TGTGCCAGCAGCTTCCGGGACAGGGTCGGCACTGAAGCTTTCTTT.